The T cell receptor beta chain under discussion was sequenced for a study of T cells after yellow fever vaccination. Findings and caveats of the study: Contaminants from the bulk population, in the form of abundant clonotypes, could be found in FACS-sorted repertoires. Only a minor proportion of clonotypes was detected across both CD4 and CD8 compartments. Though weaker, the secondary response peaked faster, on day 5 versus 15.

The CDR3 sequence is 14 residues long. CDR1 is SGHRS and CDR2 is YFSETQ in the germline V gene. Deletions cut 2 bases from V and 3 bases from J, with 8 bases between. About this clonotype itself: As yet, its antigen is unknown.

TCRdb reprocessed the 5' RACE reads via MiXCR and lists one record per CDR3 protein. The table shows 400,000 to 650,000 distinct CDR3 sequences, with 21% occurring only once. The chain links TRBV5-1 to TRBJ2-2; D is uncertain. The TCR originated in a man between 18 and 35 years old who received the YFV17D yellow fever vaccine. Sequencing used PBMCs, obtained roughly 20 days after the first yellow fever vaccination. Here the CDR3 reads CASSFVDYTGELFF. In DNA form, the CDR3 reads TGCGCCAGCAGCTTTGTCGACTACACCGGGGAGCTGTTTTTT.